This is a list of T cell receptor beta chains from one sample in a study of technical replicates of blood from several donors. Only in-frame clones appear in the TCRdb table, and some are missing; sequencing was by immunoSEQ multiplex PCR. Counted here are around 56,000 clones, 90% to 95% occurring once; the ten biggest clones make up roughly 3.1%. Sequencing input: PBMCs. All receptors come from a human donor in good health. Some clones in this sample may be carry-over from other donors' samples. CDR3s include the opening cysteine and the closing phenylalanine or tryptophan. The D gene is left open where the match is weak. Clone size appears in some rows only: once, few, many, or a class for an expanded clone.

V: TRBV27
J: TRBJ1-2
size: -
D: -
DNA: TGTGCCAGCACCCAGGGACTTGGGGTTGGCTATGGCTACACCTTC
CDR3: CASTQGLGVGYGYTF

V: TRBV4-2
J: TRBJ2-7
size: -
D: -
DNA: TGTGCCAGCAGCCAAGAGGAGGAGTCGGGGGAGCAGTACTTC
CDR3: CASSQEEESGEQYF

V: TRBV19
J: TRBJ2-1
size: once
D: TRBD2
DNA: TGTGCCAGTAGTTCCGGGACTAGCGGGGGGGCCTGGGATGAGCAGTTCTTC
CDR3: CASSSGTSGGAWDEQFF

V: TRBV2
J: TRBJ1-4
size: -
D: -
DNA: TGTGCCAGCACGGGATCTTGGACTAATGAAAAACTGTTTTTT
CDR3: CASTGSWTNEKLFF

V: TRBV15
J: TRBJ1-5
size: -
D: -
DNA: TGTGCCACCAGCAGCGAGACAGCCTCGGCCCAGCATTTT
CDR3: CATSSETASAQHF

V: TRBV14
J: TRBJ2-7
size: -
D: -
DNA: TGTGCCAGCAGCCCGAACTACTACGAGCAGTACTTC
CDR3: CASSPNYYEQYF

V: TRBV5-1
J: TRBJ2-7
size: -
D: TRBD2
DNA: TGCGCCAGCAGCCAAACCGGGACTAGCGGGAGGGCTGGATCCTACGAGCAGTACTTC
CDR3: CASSQTGTSGRAGSYEQYF

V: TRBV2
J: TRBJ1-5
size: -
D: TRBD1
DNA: TGTGCCAGAACAGGGGGCAATCAGCCCCAGCATTTT
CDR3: CARTGGNQPQHF

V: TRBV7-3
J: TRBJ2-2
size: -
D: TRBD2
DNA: TGTGCCAGCAGAACGGGACTAGCGGGAGGGGAGCTGTTTTTT
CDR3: CASRTGLAGGELFF

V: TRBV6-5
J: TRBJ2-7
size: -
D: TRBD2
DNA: TGTGCCAGCAGTTTATCTAGCGGGGGGTCCTACGAGCAGTACTTC
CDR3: CASSLSSGGSYEQYF

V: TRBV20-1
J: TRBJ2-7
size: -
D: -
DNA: TGCAGTGCAACGGTCTCCTACGAGCAGTACTTC
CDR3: CSATVSYEQYF

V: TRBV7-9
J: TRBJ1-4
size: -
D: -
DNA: TGTGCCAGCAGCTTCGGACAGAATTCTGAAAAACTGTTTTTT
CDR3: CASSFGQNSEKLFF

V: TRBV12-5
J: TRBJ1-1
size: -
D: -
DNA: TGTGCTAGTGGTTTGAGCCCGGGTAGGGGAACTGAAGCTTTCTTT
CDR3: CASGLSPGRGTEAFF